This TCR beta chain comes out of a study of Graves' ophthalmopathy and Graves' hyperthyroidism. Study overall: Prior to any treatment, peripheral blood was collected at the time of initial diagnosis. General study results and limits: Most expanded clonotypes in thyroid above 0.001 frequency also showed up in blood. Ophthalmopathy progression cases were predicted by the model with 60% to 71% sensitivity and around 72% specificity.

From germline, CDR1 is SGHRS and CDR2 YFSETQ. V was cut by 4 bases and J by 7 bases, with 12 bases left in between. This CDR3 has 14 residues. Amplification of the TCR beta CDR3 regions used RNA transcripts (as template). The workflow started with a first-round RT-PCR run with HTBI primers and then moved on to a second-round multiplex PCR. TCRdb called the multiplex PCR reads again in MiXCR, with one record for every CDR3 protein. The sample includes 40,000 to 45,000 distinct CDR3 sequences, roughly half seen only once; the top ten take about 17%. Details on this clonotype: Antigen unknown.

Source material: peripheral blood. The sequence was obtained from an adult man with Graves' ophthalmopathy. The chain uses TRBV5-1 and TRBJ1-6; D gene uncertain. CDR3 loop: CASSLGQENSPLHF. The CDR3 nucleotides read TGCGCCAGCAGCCTAGGGCAGGAGAATTCACCCCTCCACTTT.